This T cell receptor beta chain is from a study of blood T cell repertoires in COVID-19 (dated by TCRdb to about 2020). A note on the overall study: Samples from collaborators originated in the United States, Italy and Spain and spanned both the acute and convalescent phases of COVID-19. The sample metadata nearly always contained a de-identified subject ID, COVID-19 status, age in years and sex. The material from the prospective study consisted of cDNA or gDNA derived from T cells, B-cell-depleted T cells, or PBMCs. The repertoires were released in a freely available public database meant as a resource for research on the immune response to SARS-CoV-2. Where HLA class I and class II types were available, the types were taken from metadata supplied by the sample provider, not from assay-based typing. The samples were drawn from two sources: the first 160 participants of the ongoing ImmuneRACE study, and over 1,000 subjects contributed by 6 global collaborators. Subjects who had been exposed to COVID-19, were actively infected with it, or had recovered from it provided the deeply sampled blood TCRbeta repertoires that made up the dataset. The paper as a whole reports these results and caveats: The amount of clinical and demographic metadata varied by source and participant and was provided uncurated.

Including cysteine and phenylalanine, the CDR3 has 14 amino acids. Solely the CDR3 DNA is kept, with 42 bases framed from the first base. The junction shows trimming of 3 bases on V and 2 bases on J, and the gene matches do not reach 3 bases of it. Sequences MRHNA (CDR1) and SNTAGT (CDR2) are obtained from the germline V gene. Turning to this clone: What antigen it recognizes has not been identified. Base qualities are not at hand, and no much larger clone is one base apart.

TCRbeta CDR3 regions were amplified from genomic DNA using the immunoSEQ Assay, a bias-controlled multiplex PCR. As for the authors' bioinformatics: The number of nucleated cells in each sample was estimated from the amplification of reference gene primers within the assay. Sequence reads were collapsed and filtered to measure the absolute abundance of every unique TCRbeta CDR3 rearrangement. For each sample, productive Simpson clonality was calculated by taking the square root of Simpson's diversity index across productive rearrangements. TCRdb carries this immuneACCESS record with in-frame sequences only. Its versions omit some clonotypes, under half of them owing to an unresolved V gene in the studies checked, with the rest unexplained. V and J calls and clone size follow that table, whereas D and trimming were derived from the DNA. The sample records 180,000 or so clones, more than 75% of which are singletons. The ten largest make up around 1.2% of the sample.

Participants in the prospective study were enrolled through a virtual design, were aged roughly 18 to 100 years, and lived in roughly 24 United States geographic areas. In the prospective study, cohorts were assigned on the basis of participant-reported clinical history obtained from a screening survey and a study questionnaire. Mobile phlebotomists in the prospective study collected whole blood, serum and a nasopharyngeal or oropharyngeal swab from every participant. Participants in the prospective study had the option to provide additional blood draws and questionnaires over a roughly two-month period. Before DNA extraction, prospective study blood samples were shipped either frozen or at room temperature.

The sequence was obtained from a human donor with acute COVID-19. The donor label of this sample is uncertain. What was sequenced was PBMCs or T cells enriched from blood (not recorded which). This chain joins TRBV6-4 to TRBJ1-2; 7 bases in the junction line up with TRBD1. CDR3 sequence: CASSESGQNYGYTF. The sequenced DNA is TGTGCCAGCAGTGAATCGGGACAGAACTATGGCTACACCTTC.